These T cell receptor beta chains were read from a single sample in a study of blood T cell repertoires in COVID-19. Generated by immunoSEQ multiplex PCR, the TCRdb table keeps only in-frame clones and is missing some. The sample lists under 200,000 clones, about 80% occurring once. Sequenced sample: peripheral blood. The receptor source for this set is a woman aged 55-75 years with COVID-19, enrolled during active disease. CDR3s include the opening cysteine and the closing phenylalanine or tryptophan. A D gene is named only where the DNA matches it firmly. Expanded clones are given a class, and other clones once, few, many or no size at all.

clone size: NA
J gene: TRBJ2-3
D gene: TRBD2
V gene: TRBV15
CDR3 DNA: TGTGCCACCAGCAAAGGACTAGCTGCAGATACGCAGTATTTT
CDR3 protein: CATSKGLAADTQYF

clone size: many
J gene: TRBJ2-7
D gene: TRBD1
V gene: TRBV7-8
CDR3 DNA: TGTGCCAGCAGTCGGGACAGGGGTCCCCACGAGCAGTACTTC
CDR3 protein: CASSRDRGPHEQYF

clone size: few
J gene: TRBJ2-1
D gene: NA
V gene: TRBV15
CDR3 DNA: TGTGCCACCAGCCGTCCTCGCGGGCAAAGATCCTACAATGAGCAGTTCTTC
CDR3 protein: CATSRPRGQRSYNEQFF

clone size: NA
J gene: TRBJ2-5
D gene: TRBD2
V gene: TRBV7-8
CDR3 DNA: TGTGCCAGCAGCTTATATCTAGCGGGGCAAGAGACCCAGTACTTC
CDR3 protein: CASSLYLAGQETQYF

clone size: few
J gene: TRBJ1-2
D gene: NA
V gene: TRBV6-5
CDR3 DNA: TGTGCCAGCAGTTACAAGGCGGGCATAGGCTACACCTTC
CDR3 protein: CASSYKAGIGYTF

clone size: once
J gene: TRBJ1-6
D gene: TRBD1
V gene: TRBV19
CDR3 DNA: TGTGCCAGTAGTATGGACAGGGACAGGGAACTCCACTTT
CDR3 protein: CASSMDRDRELHF

clone size: NA
J gene: TRBJ2-7
D gene: TRBD2
V gene: TRBV9
CDR3 DNA: TGTGCCAGCAGCGTAGGCGGGAGGGCCGGCTACGAGCAGTACTTC
CDR3 protein: CASSVGGRAGYEQYF

clone size: NA
J gene: TRBJ2-4
D gene: NA
V gene: TRBV5-5
CDR3 DNA: TGTGCCAGCAGCACCCTCTTGGGCGCCAAAAACATTCAGTACTTC
CDR3 protein: CASSTLLGAKNIQYF

clone size: NA
J gene: TRBJ2-2
D gene: TRBD1
V gene: TRBV7-3
CDR3 DNA: TGTGCCAGCAGCCTTTACCAGGGGGCCGGGGAGCTGTTTTTT
CDR3 protein: CASSLYQGAGELFF

clone size: NA
J gene: TRBJ1-4
D gene: NA
V gene: TRBV7-2
CDR3 DNA: TGTGCCAGCAGAATCGAACAGACGACAGACTTCTCCGAAAAACTGTTTTTT
CDR3 protein: CASRIEQTTDFSEKLFF

clone size: few
J gene: TRBJ1-1
D gene: NA
V gene: TRBV6-5
CDR3 DNA: TGTGCCAGCAGGCTGCAGGGGATCACTGAAGCTTTCTTT
CDR3 protein: CASRLQGITEAFF

clone size: NA
J gene: TRBJ2-7
D gene: NA
V gene: TRBV15
CDR3 DNA: TGTGCCACCAGCAGAGAACGGATGGGGCGGCAGTACTTC
CDR3 protein: CATSRERMGRQYF

clone size: NA
J gene: TRBJ2-2
D gene: NA
V gene: TRBV7-8
CDR3 DNA: TGTGCCAGCAGTCACTGGGACAAACATACCGGGGAGCTGTTTTTT
CDR3 protein: CASSHWDKHTGELFF

clone size: NA
J gene: TRBJ2-2
D gene: TRBD1
V gene: TRBV7-8
CDR3 DNA: TGTGCCAGCAGCGTAGGCAGGGGGCGTCGTGTTCCCGGGGAGCTGTTTTTT
CDR3 protein: CASSVGRGRRVPGELFF

clone size: NA
J gene: TRBJ2-7
D gene: NA
V gene: TRBV5-4
CDR3 DNA: TGTGCCAGCAGCTTGAGGGGGGGGAGGGCTATCTACGAGCAGTACTTC
CDR3 protein: CASSLRGGRAIYEQYF

clone size: NA
J gene: TRBJ1-4
D gene: TRBD1
V gene: TRBV5-6
CDR3 DNA: TGTGCCAGCAGCACTATTGCGGGACAGGTTGCCGCAACTAATGAAAAACTGTTTTTT
CDR3 protein: CASSTIAGQVAATNEKLFF

clone size: NA
J gene: TRBJ2-1
D gene: NA
V gene: TRBV7-3
CDR3 DNA: TGTGCCAGCAGCCGCATCGGGCTAGCTGGCTCCTACAATGAGCAGTTCTTC
CDR3 protein: CASSRIGLAGSYNEQFF

clone size: NA
J gene: TRBJ2-1
D gene: TRBD2
V gene: TRBV11-1
CDR3 DNA: TGTGCCAGCAGCTCACTAGCGGGAGTAGGCTACAATGAGCAGTTCTTC
CDR3 protein: CASSSLAGVGYNEQFF

clone size: NA
J gene: TRBJ2-1
D gene: TRBD2
V gene: TRBV19
CDR3 DNA: TGTGCCGGCCCCACCGGACTAGCGGTCCACAATGAGCAGTTCTTC
CDR3 protein: CAGPTGLAVHNEQFF

clone size: NA
J gene: TRBJ2-3
D gene: TRBD1
V gene: TRBV18
CDR3 DNA: TGTGCCAGCTCACGGAGGACAGGGGGCGAGAGCACAGATACGCAGTATTTT
CDR3 protein: CASSRRTGGESTDTQYF

clone size: NA
J gene: TRBJ2-3
D gene: NA
V gene: TRBV7-3
CDR3 DNA: TGTGCCAGCAGCTCCCGGTCCTTCAGCACAGATACGCAGTATTTT
CDR3 protein: CASSSRSFSTDTQYF

clone size: NA
J gene: TRBJ2-7
D gene: TRBD2
V gene: TRBV20-1
CDR3 DNA: TGCAGTGCTAGTCTAGGGACTAGCGGTTCCTACGAGCAGTACTTC
CDR3 protein: CSASLGTSGSYEQYF

clone size: NA
J gene: TRBJ1-1
D gene: NA
V gene: TRBV18
CDR3 DNA: TGTGCCAGCTCTCAGATGAACACTGAAGCTTTCTTT
CDR3 protein: CASSQMNTEAFF

clone size: NA
J gene: TRBJ1-2
D gene: TRBD1
V gene: TRBV5-4
CDR3 DNA: TGTGCCAGCAGCTTAGGGGGCAGAACAACGATTTCTCCCTATGGCTACACCTTC
CDR3 protein: CASSLGGRTTISPYGYTF

clone size: NA
J gene: TRBJ2-5
D gene: TRBD2
V gene: TRBV2
CDR3 DNA: TGTGCCAGCAGGGGACTAGCTGGTGAGACCCAGTACTTC
CDR3 protein: CASRGLAGETQYF

clone size: NA
J gene: TRBJ2-1
D gene: TRBD2
V gene: TRBV7-2
CDR3 DNA: TGTGCCAGCAGCTTGGGACTAGCGGGAGGATCGGATGAGCAGTTCTTC
CDR3 protein: CASSLGLAGGSDEQFF

clone size: once
J gene: TRBJ2-5
D gene: NA
V gene: TRBV29-1
CDR3 DNA: TGCAGCGTTGAATACAGCCAAGAGACCCAGTACTTC
CDR3 protein: CSVEYSQETQYF

clone size: NA
J gene: TRBJ2-3
D gene: TRBD2
V gene: TRBV7-3
CDR3 DNA: TGTGCCAGCAGCGTCGGACTAGGATCAGATACGCAGTATTTT
CDR3 protein: CASSVGLGSDTQYF

clone size: once
J gene: TRBJ1-1
D gene: NA
V gene: TRBV6-1
CDR3 DNA: TGTGCCAGCAGTGAGAGTAGTCACACTGAAGCTTTCTTT
CDR3 protein: CASSESSHTEAFF

clone size: NA
J gene: TRBJ2-3
D gene: NA
V gene: TRBV27
CDR3 DNA: TGTGCCAGCAGTTTATTCTCGGGGGTCGGCGCAGATACGCAGTATTTT
CDR3 protein: CASSLFSGVGADTQYF

clone size: NA
J gene: TRBJ1-1
D gene: NA
V gene: TRBV5-6
CDR3 DNA: TGTGCCAGCAGGCTAGGGAGGAACACTGAAGCTTTCTTT
CDR3 protein: CASRLGRNTEAFF

clone size: NA
J gene: TRBJ2-2
D gene: TRBD1
V gene: TRBV4-1
CDR3 DNA: TGCGCCAGCAGCGAACTCGGGACAGCGGACGGGGAGCTGTTTTTT
CDR3 protein: CASSELGTADGELFF

clone size: NA
J gene: TRBJ2-5
D gene: NA
V gene: TRBV7-3
CDR3 DNA: TGTGCCAGCAGCTATACAGGAGGGCAAGAGACCCAGTACTTC
CDR3 protein: CASSYTGGQETQYF

clone size: NA
J gene: TRBJ2-3
D gene: NA
V gene: TRBV7-7
CDR3 DNA: TGTGCTAGCAGCTTAGGGCGGGGAGGCACAGATACGCAGTATTTT
CDR3 protein: CASSLGRGGTDTQYF

clone size: NA
J gene: TRBJ2-5
D gene: TRBD2
V gene: TRBV5-1
CDR3 DNA: TGCGCCAGCAGCCGGGGACTAGCGGGAGCGGGGGAGACCCAGTACTTC
CDR3 protein: CASSRGLAGAGETQYF

clone size: once
J gene: TRBJ2-2
D gene: TRBD1
V gene: TRBV3-1/TRBV3-2
CDR3 DNA: TGTGCCAGCCGATGGACAGGGCGATCGAACACCGGGGAGCTGTTTTTT
CDR3 protein: CASRWTGRSNTGELFF

clone size: few
J gene: TRBJ1-6
D gene: NA
V gene: TRBV5-1
CDR3 DNA: TGCGCCAGCAGCTTGGATCGTTCACCCCTCCACTTT
CDR3 protein: CASSLDRSPLHF

clone size: NA
J gene: TRBJ1-1
D gene: TRBD1
V gene: TRBV5-1
CDR3 DNA: TGCGCCAGCAGCGCGGGACAGGAGAACACTGAAGCTTTCTTT
CDR3 protein: CASSAGQENTEAFF

clone size: NA
J gene: TRBJ2-7
D gene: TRBD1
V gene: TRBV29-1
CDR3 DNA: TGCAGCGTCAGGACAGGGGCCCTTTGGGAGCAGTACTTC
CDR3 protein: CSVRTGALWEQYF

clone size: NA
J gene: TRBJ2-2
D gene: NA
V gene: TRBV14
CDR3 DNA: TGTGCCAGCAGCCAAGAGCGGGGGCGTGGGGACACCGGGGAGCTGTTTTTT
CDR3 protein: CASSQERGRGDTGELFF

clone size: NA
J gene: TRBJ1-3
D gene: NA
V gene: TRBV28
CDR3 DNA: TGTGCCAGCAGGAATCAGGGTAGCTTCTCTGGAAACACCATATATTTT
CDR3 protein: CASRNQGSFSGNTIYF

clone size: NA
J gene: TRBJ2-3
D gene: TRBD1
V gene: TRBV9
CDR3 DNA: TGTGCCAGCAGCGTAGTCGGACAGGGTAGGACAGATACGCAGTATTTT
CDR3 protein: CASSVVGQGRTDTQYF

clone size: NA
J gene: TRBJ1-4
D gene: NA
V gene: TRBV5-4
CDR3 DNA: TGTGCCAGCAGCTCCCAGGACACCGTCGAAAAACTGTTTTTT
CDR3 protein: CASSSQDTVEKLFF

clone size: once
J gene: TRBJ1-1
D gene: TRBD1
V gene: TRBV19
CDR3 DNA: TGTGCCAGTAGTGCGTCAACAGGGGGCGCTTGGTACACTGAAGCTTTCTTT
CDR3 protein: CASSASTGGAWYTEAFF

clone size: NA
J gene: TRBJ2-2
D gene: NA
V gene: TRBV9
CDR3 DNA: TGTGCCAGCAGCGTAGTGCGGGGGCGCACCGGGGAGCTGTTTTTT
CDR3 protein: CASSVVRGRTGELFF